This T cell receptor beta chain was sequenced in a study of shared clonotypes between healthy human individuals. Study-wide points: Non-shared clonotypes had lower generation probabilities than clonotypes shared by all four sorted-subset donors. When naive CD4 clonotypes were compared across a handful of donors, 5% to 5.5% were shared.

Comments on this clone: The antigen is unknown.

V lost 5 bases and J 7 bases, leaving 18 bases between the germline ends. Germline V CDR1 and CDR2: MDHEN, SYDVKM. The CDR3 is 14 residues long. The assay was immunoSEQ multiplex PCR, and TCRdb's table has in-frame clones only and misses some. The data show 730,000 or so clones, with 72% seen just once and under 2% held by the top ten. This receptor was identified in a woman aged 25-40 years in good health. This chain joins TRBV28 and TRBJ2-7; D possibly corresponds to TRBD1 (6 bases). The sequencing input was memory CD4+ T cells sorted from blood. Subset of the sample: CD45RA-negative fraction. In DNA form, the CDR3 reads TGTGCCAGCAGTCCCGGACAGCCCCCCTGGGAGCAGTACTTC. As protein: CASSPGQPPWEQYF.